Following are 21 T cell receptor beta chains from one sample sequenced in a study of blood T cells in healthy people across ages. Next came a second PCR, run for roughly 6 to 11 cycles, which used a sample-barcoded 5' primer along with a J-beta primer mix. One entry per CDR3 protein results from TCRdb running MiXCR on the 5' RACE reads. The sample includes 630,000 or so distinct CDR3 sequences, less than 40% seen only once; the top ten take approximately 15%. Specimen: blood. The receptor set was obtained from a woman aged 80 or over in good health.

This clonotype has more than one count but fewer than ten. V gene TRBV29-1 combines with J gene TRBJ1-5, with TRBD1 as a possible D gene (5 bases). The CDR3 is made up of 12 amino acids. V lost 7 bases, J lost 4 bases, and 11 bases lay in between. Germline V gene data show CDR1 as SQVTM and CDR2 as ANQGSEA. The CDR3: CSGGHSNQPQHF. DNA for the CDR3: TGCAGCGGTGGACATAGTAATCAGCCCCAGCATTTT.

A remark on this clonotype: The junction departs from the called germline gene at one end, perhaps through a read error. The genes are TRBV12-3 or TRBV12-4 and TRBJ2-7; perhaps TRBD2 as D (5 bases). The length of the CDR3 is 14 residues. In DNA, the CDR3 is TGTGCCGGCAGGTACCACGGGGAACGAGACGAGCAGTACTTC. Protein product: CAGRYHGERDEQYF.

This clonotype was recorded many times. The rearrangement links TRBV6-5 to TRBJ1-6, with D unclear. V was trimmed by 6 bases and J by 6 bases, leaving 18 bases between them. In germline, CDR1 is MNHEY, CDR2 SVGAGI. The CDR3 contains 16 residues. CDR3 nucleotide sequence: TGTGCCAGCAGCCCGAGCGGAGGTGGCTCTAATTCACCCCTCCACTTT. It yields the protein CASSPSGGGSNSPLHF.

This clonotype was seen repeatedly, ten times or more. The V call is TRBV6-5, the J call TRBJ2-7; TRBD1 matches 10 bases. The CDR3 covers 15 residues. Trimming took 5 bases from V and 3 from J; bases not matched to a gene: 7. Germline V lookup: CDR1 MNHEY, CDR2 SVGAGI. In DNA, the CDR3 is TGTGCCAGCAGTGAGGGACAGGGGATTATCTACGAGCAGTACTTC. This sequence encodes CASSEGQGIIYEQYF.

This rearrangement joins TRBV3-1 to TRBJ2-1; D unclear. V was pared by 1 base and J by 6 bases, with 13 bases between. The CDR3 loop spans 15 amino acids. CDR1 is LGHDT, CDR2 YNNKEL, per germline (reference sequence). CDR3 in DNA: TGTGCCAGCAGCCAAGGTTACAATGGCGGCAATGAGCAGTTCTTC. It is translated as CASSQGYNGGNEQFF.

V gene TRBV12-3 or TRBV12-4 combines with J gene TRBJ2-1, with TRBD2 identical over 10 bases. The CDR3 is made up of 16 amino acids. J gave up 8 bases and V 5 bases, and 12 bases lay outside the gene matches. Here the CDR3 reads CASSPSGGSTGDEQFF. In DNA form, the CDR3 reads TGTGCCAGCAGTCCTAGCGGGGGATCTACAGGCGATGAGCAGTTCTTC.

V usage is TRBV7-6 and J usage is TRBJ2-1; no firm D call. The germline V gene encodes CDR1 SGHVS and CDR2 FNYEAQ. The CDR3 runs to 15 residues. With 5 bases removed from V and 5 bases from J, the gap between germline ends came to 16 bases. This chain's CDR3 is CASSPGSNVNNEQFF. CDR3 DNA: TGTGCCAGCAGCCCCGGGTCTAATGTAAACAATGAGCAGTTCTTC.

To note about this clonotype: A much bigger clone sits one base away, suggesting this may be a read error. The rearrangement joins TRBV28 to TRBJ2-1, with 10 positions matching TRBD1. This CDR3 comprises 14 residues. Germline values: CDR1 MDHEN, CDR2 SYDVKM. With 5 bases clipped from V and 13 bases from J, the junction kept 11 bases outside the gene matches. DNA for the CDR3: TGTGCCAGCAGTCGTATCGGACAGGGGGAGACCCAGTTCTTC. Amino acids: CASSRIGQGETQFF. Together with reference TRBV28 and TRBJ2-1, the CDR3 gives the full variable domain: DVKVTQSSRYLVKRTGEKVFLECVQDMDHENMFWYRQDPGLGLRLIYFSYDVKMKEKGDIPEGYSVSREKKERFSLILESASTNQTSMYLCASSRIGQGETQFFGPGTRLTVL.

This clonotype was seen a single time. The J gene is TRBJ2-4, the V gene TRBV28; D is perhaps TRBD1 (5 bases). CDR1 MDHEN and CDR2 SYDVKM come from the germline V gene. Trimming removed 6 bases from V and 8 bases from J, with 20 bases in between. This CDR3 region has 15 residues. This CDR3 is CASSQTQGNRDIQYF. The CDR3 DNA follows: TGTGCCAGCAGCCAAACGCAGGGTAATCGGGACATTCAGTACTTC.

This sequence joins TRBV4-2 and TRBJ2-1; D may be TRBD2 (7 bases). V lost 3 bases and J 5 bases, leaving 17 bases between the germline ends. The CDR3 contains 16 residues. Germline-derived CDR1 and CDR2 are LGHNA and YNFKEQ. This CDR3 reads CASSHPVGGADNEQFF. The CDR3 coding sequence is TGTGCCAGCAGCCACCCGGTAGGGGGGGCCGACAATGAGCAGTTCTTC.

On this clonotype: A much larger clone lies a single base off, so this may be a read error. J is TRBJ2-5 and V is TRBV20-1; no clear D. The last part of the DNA fits TRBJ2-7 better; the J call may be wrong. Germline-derived CDR1 and CDR2 are DFQATT and SNEGSKA (reference sequence). The CDR3 is 11 amino acids. CDR3 amino acids: CSALSRYEQYF. For the CDR3, the DNA is TGCAGTGCTCTGAGCCGCTACGAGCAGTACTTC.

Comments on this clonotype: A clone one base away is much larger, so this may be a read error. Lacking the conserved final phenylalanine or tryptophan, this CDR3 likely reflects a read error. The chain carries TRBV5-1 and TRBJ1-2, with D possibly matching TRBD1 (5 bases). The CDR3 runs 15 residues. Germline CDR1 and CDR2: SGHRS and YFSETQ. V lost 2 bases and J lost 0, with 11 bases in between. The CDR3 DNA reads as TGCGCCAGCAGCTTACTGGGACGGACTAACTATGGCTACACCGTC. Protein product: CASSLLGRTNYGYTV.

This clonotype was observed a few times. V is TRBV7-3 and J is TRBJ2-6, with TRBD2 as a possible D gene (5 bases). Trimming left V 5 bases short and J 2 bases short, with 19 bases between. The germline V gene encodes CDR1 SGHTA and CDR2 FQGTGA. The CDR3 is made up of 18 amino acids. Here the CDR3 DNA reads TGTGCCAGCAGCACAAAGGATAGGGCGGGTCCTGGGGCCAACGTCCTGACTTTC. This sequence encodes CASSTKDRAGPGANVLTF.

This clonotype was counted at least ten times. J is TRBJ2-3 and V is TRBV30; D may be TRBD1 or TRBD2 (5 bases each). The V gene's germline CDR1 is GTSNPN and CDR2 SVGIG (reference sequence). V lost 1 base, J lost 5 bases, and 16 bases lay in between. The CDR3 runs to 15 residues. CDR3 loop: CAWSGGSGDLDTQYF. The CDR3 DNA is TGTGCCTGGAGTGGGGGCAGCGGAGACCTAGATACGCAGTATTTT.

On this clonotype itself: A much larger clone sits a single nucleotide away, making a read error possible. The chain combines TRBV4-1 with TRBJ2-7, with a tentative D call TRBD1 (6 bases). CDR1 and CDR2 from the germline V gene are MGHRA and YSYEKL. CDR3 length: 16 residues. The CDR3 reads CTSSQVFQGTLYEQYF. CDR3 in DNA: TGCACCAGCAGCCAAGTGTTCCAGGGGACCTTATACGAGCAGTACTTC.

This clonotype was observed a handful of times. The chain employs TRBV7-9 and TRBJ1-2; D is unclear. Trimming pared 3 bases from V and 3 bases from J, leaving 14 bases between. The germline gives CDR1 SEHNR, CDR2 FQNEAQ (reference sequence). The CDR3 is 15 residues long. CDR3 region: CASSFNSGEDYGYTF. CDR3 bases: TGTGCCAGCAGCTTCAACTCTGGGGAGGACTATGGCTACACCTTC.

This clonotype has ten or more counts. The rearrangement uses TRBV20-1 and TRBJ1-2; possible D gene TRBD1, 6 bases. Per the germline V gene, CDR1 is DFQATT and CDR2 is SNEGSKA (reference sequence). The ends were cut back, 2 bases at V and 2 bases at J, with 9 bases in the middle. This CDR3 comprises 13 residues. The CDR3 loop is CSARPTGNYGYTF. In DNA form, the CDR3 reads TGCAGTGCTAGACCAACAGGGAACTATGGCTACACCTTC.

This clonotype was picked up a small number of times. This chain uses TRBV28 with TRBJ1-2; D might be TRBD1 (5 bases). Germline V CDR1 and CDR2: MDHEN, SYDVKM. The ends were cut back, 6 bases at V and 4 bases at J, with 18 bases in the middle. This CDR3 has 15 amino acids. CDR3 residues: CASSPLGREIYGYTF. The CDR3 bases are TGTGCCAGCAGCCCTTTGGGGCGAGAGATCTATGGCTACACCTTC.

This clonotype was counted a few times. The genes are TRBV19 and TRBJ1-5, with 9 positions matching TRBD1. V dropped 4 bases and J dropped 6; count of bases not matched to a gene: 7. The germline V gene encodes CDR1 LNHDA and CDR2 SQIVND (reference sequence). This CDR3 has 15 amino acids. CDR3 amino acids: CASSTRGQGGQPQHF. As DNA, the CDR3 is TGTGCCAGTAGTACCAGGGGACAGGGCGGTCAGCCCCAGCATTTT. Looking up the rest from reference TRBV19 and TRBJ1-5 gives the full variable domain: DGGITQSPKYLFRKEGQNVTLSCEQNLNHDAMYWYRQDPGQGLRLIYYSQIVNDFQKGDIAEGYSVSREKKESFPLTVTSAQKNPTAFYLCASSTRGQGGQPQHFGDGTRLSIL.

The J gene is TRBJ2-5, the V gene TRBV7-2; tentatively, D is TRBD2 (6 bases). The CDR3 consists of 16 residues. Trimming stripped 5 bases from V and 0 bases from J, with 16 bases between. Germline lookup yields CDR1 SGHTA and CDR2 FQGNSA. CDR3 residues: CASSAYPRGYQETQYF. The CDR3 DNA reads as TGTGCCAGCAGCGCCTACCCCCGGGGGTACCAAGAGACCCAGTACTTC. The full variable domain, completed using reference TRBV7-2 and TRBJ2-5, is GAGVSQSPSNKVTEKGKDVELRCDPISGHTALYWYRQSLGQGLEFLIYFQGNSAPDKSGLPSDRFSAERTGGSVSTLTIQRTQQEDSAVYLCASSAYPRGYQETQYFGPGTRLLVL.

This clonotype was counted at least ten times. V gene TRBV4-3 combines with J gene TRBJ2-7, with D maybe TRBD1 (6 bases). Germline loops: CDR1 LGHNA, CDR2 YSLEER. V lost 4 bases and J 6 bases, leaving 19 bases between the germline ends. The CDR3 has 15 residues. The DNA for the CDR3 is TGCGCCAGCAGCCGCAACTCAGGGGCCTCGAGCGAGCAGTACTTC. Its translation: CASSRNSGASSEQYF.